The 29 T cell receptor beta chains presented below share a single source sample, sequenced in a study of blood T cell repertoires in COVID-19. Profiling relied on immunoSEQ multiplex PCR, and the TCRdb table lists in-frame clones only, not all of them. The sample contains about 100,000 clones, roughly 89% of which appear only once. Specimen: peripheral blood. The receptor source for this set is a man aged 65-85 years with acute or convalescent COVID-19.

The rearrangement uses TRBV9 and TRBJ2-3, with 8 bases lining up with TRBD2. V was pared by 0 bases and J by 7 bases, with 7 bases of the junction left unmatched. This CDR3 has 15 amino acids. Per the germline V gene, CDR1 is SGDLS and CDR2 is YYNGEE. The CDR3 DNA reads as TGTGCCAGCAGCGTAGCGGGAGGGCCGAGAAATACGCAGTATTTT. This encodes CASSVAGGPRNTQYF.

The chain employs TRBV6-1 and TRBJ2-2; tentative D call: TRBD2 (6 bases). The V gene's germline CDR1 is MNHNS and CDR2 SASEGT. The V end lost 3 bases, the J end lost 5 bases, and 16 bases lay between the germline ends. This CDR3 has 16 residues. In DNA form, the CDR3 reads TGTGCCAGCAGTGACCCGGCTGGGGGGAGTACCGGGGAGCTGTTTTTT. As protein: CASSDPAGGSTGELFF.

The CDR3 sequence is CASTFYRENQPQHF. The CDR3 region has the DNA TGTGCCAGCACTTTTTACAGGGAAAATCAGCCCCAGCATTTT. The chain couples TRBV21-1 to TRBJ1-5; no check of the table's D call, TRBD1, against the DNA was made. TRBV21-1 is noted as a pseudogene. The CDR3 covers 14 residues.

The gene calls are TRBV13 and TRBJ2-7, with 8 bases lining up with TRBD1. Germline trimming cut 5 bases from V and 2 bases from J; bases unmatched to any gene: 5. CDR3 length equals 14 residues. Germline V gene lookup returns CDR1 PRHDT and CDR2 FYEKMQ (reference sequence). The CDR3, as DNA: TGTGCCAGCAGCCCGCGACAGGGGACCTACGAGCAGTACTTC. Amino acids: CASSPRQGTYEQYF. The whole variable domain, filled in from reference TRBV13 and TRBJ2-7, reads AAGVIQSPRHLIKEKRETATLKCYPIPRHDTVYWYQQGPGQDPQFLISFYEKMQSDKGSIPDRFSAQQFSDYHSELNMSSLELGDSALYFCASSPRQGTYEQYFGPGTRLTVT.

The gene calls are TRBV5-5 and TRBJ1-6; 10 nucleotides match TRBD1. V lost 6 bases, J lost 10 bases, and 13 bases stayed unmatched. Germline loops: CDR1 SGHKS, CDR2 YYEKEE (reference sequence). The CDR3 is 16 residues long. The CDR3 sequence: CASTLILTGGWSPLHF. The CDR3 DNA follows: TGTGCCAGCACCCTGATTTTGACAGGGGGCTGGTCACCCCTCCACTTT.

The chain couples TRBV27 to TRBJ2-1; D may be TRBD2 (6 bases). Germline V gene data show CDR1 as MNHEY and CDR2 as SMNVEV (reference sequence). V was clipped by 0 bases and J by 0 bases, with 6 bases between them. This CDR3 comprises 15 residues. The CDR3: CASSLSGGSYNEQFF. The CDR3 nucleotides are TGTGCCAGCAGTTTATCGGGGGGCTCCTACAATGAGCAGTTCTTC.

CDR3 DNA: TGTGCCAGCAGCCGTCCAGGGGGCGCGGGGCGCACTGAAGCTTTCTTT. As protein: CASSRPGGAGRTEAFF. The chain joins TRBV7-8 to TRBJ1-1; the match to TRBD1 covers 8 bases. Germline V gene data show CDR1 as SGHVS and CDR2 as FQNEAQ. The CDR3 consists of 16 residues. V lost 5 bases to trimming and J lost 4 bases; unmatched junction nucleotides: 12.

The V call is TRBV3-1 (or the pseudogene TRBV3-2), the J call TRBJ1-1, with TRBD1 identical over 7 bases. This CDR3 contains 13 residues. After removal of 5 bases from V and 5 bases from J, the junction contained 5 bases not matched to a gene. In germline, CDR1 is LGHDT, CDR2 YNNKEL (reference sequence). The CDR3 is CASSYRGGTEAFF. CDR3 in DNA: TGTGCCAGCAGCTACAGGGGTGGTACTGAAGCTTTCTTT.

This chain connects TRBV7-9 to TRBJ2-7; TRBD1 matches at 8 bases. CDR3 length: 15 amino acids. CDR1 is SEHNR and CDR2 is FQNEAQ in the germline V gene (reference sequence). J was trimmed by 3 bases and V by 0 bases; bases with no gene match: 4. This CDR3 is CASSLAPGQDYEQYF. DNA for the CDR3: TGTGCCAGCAGCTTAGCACCGGGACAGGACTACGAGCAGTACTTC. Supplemented by reference TRBV7-9 and TRBJ2-7, the full variable domain reads DTGVSQNPRHKITKRGQNVTFRCDPISEHNRLYWYRQTLGQGPEFLTYFQNEAQLEKSRLLSDRFSAERPKGSFSTLEIQRTEQGDSAMYLCASSLAPGQDYEQYFGPGTRLTVT.

The chain is built from TRBV18 and TRBJ2-5, with 12 bases matching TRBD2. The length of the CDR3 is 15 residues. Germline trimming cut 3 bases from V and 4 bases from J; bases unmatched to any gene: 3. CDR1 KGHSH and CDR2 LQKENI come from the germline V gene. CDR3 region: CASSPPGLAGETQYF. The CDR3 DNA sequence: TGTGCCAGCTCACCGCCGGGACTAGCGGGAGAGACCCAGTACTTC.

The gene calls are TRBV2 and TRBJ2-1; tentative D call: TRBD2 (6 bases). Germline V lookup: CDR1 SNHLY, CDR2 FYNNEI. The V gene lost 6 bases and the J gene lost 7 bases, with 13 bases spanning the gap. The CDR3 totals 13 residues. CDR3 sequence reads: CASSSGEWNEQFF. In DNA form, the CDR3 reads TGTGCCAGCAGCTCGGGGGAGTGGAATGAGCAGTTCTTC.

This chain uses TRBV18 with TRBJ1-1; D is possibly TRBD1 (6 bases). V was trimmed by 3 bases and J by 0 bases, leaving 14 bases between them. The CDR3 covers 16 residues. The germline gives CDR1 KGHSH, CDR2 LQKENI. The CDR3, as DNA: TGTGCCAGCTCACCTGGACAGATAACTCTGAACACTGAAGCTTTCTTT. Amino acid sequence: CASSPGQITLNTEAFF.

J is TRBJ1-4 and V is TRBV28, with 9 bases matching TRBD1. CDR1 and CDR2 (germline): MDHEN, SYDVKM. Germline trimming cut 5 bases from V and 7 bases from J; bases unmatched to any gene: 8. The CDR3 runs to 15 residues. CDR3 in amino acids: CASSPGDRATEKLFF. The CDR3 nucleotides are TGTGCCAGCAGTCCGGGGGACAGGGCCACTGAAAAACTGTTTTTT. The variable domain in full, completed from reference TRBV28 and TRBJ1-4, reads DVKVTQSSRYLVKRTGEKVFLECVQDMDHENMFWYRQDPGLGLRLIYFSYDVKMKEKGDIPEGYSVSREKKERFSLILESASTNQTSMYLCASSPGDRATEKLFFGSGTQLSVL.

The V call is TRBV6-5, the J call TRBJ2-1; 11 positions match TRBD2. CDR1 and CDR2 from the germline V gene are MNHEY and SVGAGI. J was trimmed by 9 bases and V by 3 bases; bases with no gene match: 7. The CDR3 is 15 amino acids. CDR3 in DNA: TGTGCCAGCAGTTATCGGACTAGCGGGCCCGGTGAGCAGTTCTTC. This translates into CASSYRTSGPGEQFF.

The chain couples TRBV6-6 to TRBJ1-1, with D possibly being TRBD1 (6 bases). Trimming cost V 6 bases and J 7 bases, with 15 bases left between them. The CDR3 runs to 13 residues. Germline V CDR1 and CDR2: MNHNY, SVGAGI (reference sequence). The CDR3 region has the DNA TGTGCCAGCAGCACGGGGGGGGCGCGTGAAGCTTTCTTT. It translates to CASSTGGAREAFF.

A few counts support this clone. CDR3 nucleotides: TGTGCCTGGAGTGTACGGGGCTATGGCTACACCTTC. It yields the protein CAWSVRGYGYTF. This chain links TRBV30 with TRBJ1-2; D uncertain. The CDR3 sequence is 12 residues long. V lost 0 bases, J lost 4 bases, and 6 bases lay in between. Germline CDR1 and CDR2: GTSNPN and SVGIG (reference sequence).

This chain uses TRBV7-2 with TRBJ1-3, with D unresolved. CDR3 length equals 15 residues. Germline V gives CDR1 SGHTA, CDR2 FQGNSA. Trimming stripped 4 bases from V and 4 bases from J, with 14 bases between. The DNA for the CDR3 is TGTGCCAGCAGCTCTTATCAAGCGGCGGGAAACACCATATATTTT. This encodes CASSSYQAAGNTIYF.

The V gene is TRBV6-5, the J gene TRBJ1-6; D is possibly TRBD1 (5 bases). Germline V CDR1 and CDR2: MNHEY, SVGAGI. The V end was cut by 10 bases, the J end by 7 bases, with 14 bases between. The CDR3 has 13 residues. The CDR3 coding sequence is TGTGCCACCCCCAAGAAGGGGAATTCACCCCTCCACTTT. This translates into CATPKKGNSPLHF.

The rearrangement links TRBV12-5 to TRBJ2-7; 11 bases are a match to TRBD1. CDR1 and CDR2 (germline): LGHNT, FRNRAP. With 4 bases clipped from V and 6 bases from J, the junction kept 5 bases outside the gene matches. The CDR3 sequence is 14 residues long. The DNA of the CDR3 is TGTGCTAGTGGTTCAGGACAGGGGGCGCGCGAGCAGTACTTC. Protein product: CASGSGQGAREQYF.

The chain recombines TRBV5-1 with TRBJ1-1, with 11 bases aligning to TRBD1. This CDR3 is built from 14 residues. Per the germline V gene, CDR1 is SGHRS and CDR2 is YFSETQ. V lost 9 bases to trimming and J lost 2 bases; unmatched junction nucleotides: 6. The CDR3 region is CATGQGAGNTEAFF. The CDR3 coding sequence is TGCGCCACCGGACAGGGGGCAGGAAACACTGAAGCTTTCTTT.

V is TRBV28 and J is TRBJ1-1; 9 bases are a match to TRBD1. CDR1 MDHEN and CDR2 SYDVKM come from the germline V gene. The CDR3 has 17 amino acids. The junction had 10 bases not matched to a gene; V was cut back by 5 bases and J by 0 bases. As DNA, the CDR3 is TGTGCCAGCAGTCCCTATGGGACAGGGAGATTGAACACTGAAGCTTTCTTT. This codes for CASSPYGTGRLNTEAFF. The full variable domain, rest sourced from reference TRBV28 and TRBJ1-1, is DVKVTQSSRYLVKRTGEKVFLECVQDMDHENMFWYRQDPGLGLRLIYFSYDVKMKEKGDIPEGYSVSREKKERFSLILESASTNQTSMYLCASSPYGTGRLNTEAFFGQGTRLTVV.

A few counts support this clone. The chain couples TRBV7-8 to TRBJ2-7; D is possibly TRBD1 (6 bases). Germline CDR1 reads SGHVS; CDR2 reads FQNEAQ. CDR3 length: 15 amino acids. The germline V and J ends were trimmed by 2 bases and 2 bases, with 13 bases remaining between them. This CDR3 is CASSLHDRRTYEQYF. CDR3 nucleotides: TGTGCCAGCAGCTTACACGACAGGAGGACCTACGAGCAGTACTTC.

V gene TRBV28 combines with J gene TRBJ1-2; 7 nucleotides match TRBD1. Trimming removed 9 bases from V and 5 bases from J; junction bases left unmatched: 9. Germline assignment: CDR1 MDHEN and CDR2 SYDVKM. The CDR3 consists of 13 residues. CDR3: CASWEGTAYGYTF. The CDR3 region has the DNA TGTGCCAGTTGGGAAGGGACAGCGTATGGCTACACCTTC.

Only one count was recorded for this clone. J is TRBJ1-6 and V is TRBV4-2, with D hard to call. Trimming removed 0 bases at V and 9 bases at J, with 9 bases between. From germline, CDR1 is LGHNA and CDR2 YNFKEQ. This CDR3 region has 14 residues. CDR3 coding DNA: TGTGCCAGCAGCCAAGATGGAGGGCTTTCACCCCTCCACTTT. The encoded protein is CASSQDGGLSPLHF.

The V and J genes are TRBV19 and TRBJ2-4, with TRBD1 matching 7 bases. Germline V gene lookup returns CDR1 LNHDA and CDR2 SQIVND (reference sequence). The junction had 9 bases not matched to a gene; V was cut back by 6 bases and J by 4 bases. The CDR3 totals 15 residues. The CDR3 region has the DNA TGTGCCAGTAGCCGCGGACAGGCCCTTAAAAACATTCAGTACTTC. Residues: CASSRGQALKNIQYF.

This chain joins TRBV5-1 and TRBJ1-3, with TRBD1 as a possible D gene (5 bases). CDR3 size: 14 residues. Trimming shortened V by 1 base and J by 4 bases, and 9 bases separated the two germline ends. Germline V gives CDR1 SGHRS, CDR2 YFSETQ. CDR3 bases: TGCGCCAGCAGCTTGCAGGGCGAGGGAAACACCATATATTTT. Translated: CASSLQGEGNTIYF.

The chain uses TRBV9 and TRBJ1-3; 12 positions match TRBD1. Germline CDR1 SGDLS, CDR2 YYNGEE. Losses at the gene ends were 4 bases for V and 8 bases for J; bases not matched to a gene: 7. The CDR3 has 15 amino acids. CDR3 in amino acids: CASSHSGTGGHTIYF. The CDR3 coding sequence is TGTGCCAGCAGCCATTCCGGGACAGGGGGCCACACCATATATTTT.

J is TRBJ2-2 and V is TRBV5-1; TRBD2 matches at 7 bases. Germline CDR1 is SGHRS and CDR2 is YFSETQ. This CDR3 comprises 16 residues. The junction had 2 bases not matched to a gene; V was cut back by 0 bases and J by 0 bases. CDR3 in DNA: TGCGCCAGCAGCTTGGGACTAGCTCCGAACACCGGGGAGCTGTTTTTT. Translating it yields CASSLGLAPNTGELFF.

The chain combines TRBV6-1 with TRBJ1-5; D may be TRBD1 (6 bases). CDR1 is MNHNS and CDR2 is SASEGT in the germline V gene. This CDR3 contains 15 residues. Trimming removed 2 bases at V and 4 bases at J, with 12 bases between. This chain's CDR3 is CASSERRGQNQPQHF. CDR3 sequence (DNA): TGTGCCAGCAGTGAACGTAGGGGACAAAATCAGCCCCAGCATTTT.